The 2 T cell receptor beta chains below all came from one sample that was sequenced in a study of T-cell memory formation after mild COVID-19. TCRdb reanalysed the 5' RACE reads using MiXCR and keeps one entry per CDR3 protein. The top ten hold roughly 27% of the sample, which has under 110,000 distinct CDR3 sequences, around 11% seen once. Sequencing used PBMCs or a T cell subset sorted from them (not recorded which). These receptors all come from an adult woman who had mild COVID-19 (a few samples of this study predate the infection). Cell type and time point are not known.

V and J are TRBV9 and TRBJ2-5, with D possibly matching TRBD2 (7 bases). V gave up 4 bases and J gave up 1 base, with 17 bases separating them. The CDR3 is 16 residues long. Germline CDR1 is SGDLS and CDR2 is YYNGEE. CDR3 protein: CASSHPRRGPQETQYF. The CDR3 bases are TGTGCCAGCAGCCATCCTCGGCGGGGGCCCCAAGAGACCCAGTACTTC.

There are a few counts of this clonotype. CDR3 sequence: CASSPEGGGYGYTF. The CDR3 bases are TGTGCCAGCAGTCCGGAGGGGGGCGGCTATGGCTACACCTTC. The chain has TRBV6-5 and TRBJ1-2, with D possibly TRBD1 on 6 matching bases. Germline V gene lookup returns CDR1 MNHEY and CDR2 SVGAGI. This CDR3 comprises 14 residues. Trimming left V 5 bases short and J 4 bases short, with 14 bases between.